The clone carrying this T cell receptor (beta chain) was detected once. These data come from a study of blood T cell repertoires in COVID-19. Study context: In each case, the material was cDNA or gDNA derived from T cells, B-cell-depleted T cells, or PBMCs.

Patients from Seattle were sampled longitudinally, starting during active infection. Germline-derived CDR1 and CDR2 are MNHEY and SMNVEV (reference sequence). The CDR3 covers 18 residues. The V gene end was trimmed by 5 bases and the J gene end by 6 bases; junction bases not matched to a gene: 13. Methods used by the authors: Estimation of nucleated cell counts relied on the amplification of reference gene primers. Clones were sequenced by immunoSEQ multiplex PCR, and TCRdb holds only the in-frame ones, with some missing. Clonal size and the V and J genes are those of that table, whereas D and trimming came from the DNA. Of some 520,000 clones listed, 80% to 90% are singletons.

The TCR sequence derives from a man aged 18 to 30 with COVID-19, enrolled during active disease. This rearrangement joins TRBV27 to TRBJ2-1, with TRBD2 matching over 13 bases. The sequenced material came from peripheral blood. The CDR3 reads CASSLTGTSGTARNEQFF. CDR3 bases: TGTGCCAGCAGTCTCACCGGGACTAGCGGGACCGCACGCAATGAGCAGTTCTTC.